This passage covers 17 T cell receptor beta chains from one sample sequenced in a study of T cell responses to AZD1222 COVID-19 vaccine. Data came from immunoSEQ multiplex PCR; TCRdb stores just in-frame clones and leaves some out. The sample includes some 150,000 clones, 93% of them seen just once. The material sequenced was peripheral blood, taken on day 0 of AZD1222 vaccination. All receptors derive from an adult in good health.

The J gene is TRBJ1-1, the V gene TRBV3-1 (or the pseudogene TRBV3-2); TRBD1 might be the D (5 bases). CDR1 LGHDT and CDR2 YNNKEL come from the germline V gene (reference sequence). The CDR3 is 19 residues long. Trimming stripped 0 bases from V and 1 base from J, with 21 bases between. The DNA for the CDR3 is TGTGCCAGCAGCCAAGATTTGTGGAAGCGTGTGGGGCCGAACACTGAAGCTTTCTTT. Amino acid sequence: CASSQDLWKRVGPNTEAFF.

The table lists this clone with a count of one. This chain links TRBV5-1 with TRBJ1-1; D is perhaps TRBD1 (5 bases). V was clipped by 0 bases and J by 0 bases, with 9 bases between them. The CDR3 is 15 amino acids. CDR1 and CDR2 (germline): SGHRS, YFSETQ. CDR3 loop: CASSLGGSLNTEAFF. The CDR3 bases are TGCGCCAGCAGCTTGGGGGGGTCTTTGAACACTGAAGCTTTCTTT.

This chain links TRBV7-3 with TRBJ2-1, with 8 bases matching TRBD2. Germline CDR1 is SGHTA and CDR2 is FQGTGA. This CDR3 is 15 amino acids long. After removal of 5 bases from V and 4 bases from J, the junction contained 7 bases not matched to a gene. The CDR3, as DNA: TGTGCCAGCAGCCCAGCGGGAGCCCTTTACAATGAGCAGTTCTTC. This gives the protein CASSPAGALYNEQFF.

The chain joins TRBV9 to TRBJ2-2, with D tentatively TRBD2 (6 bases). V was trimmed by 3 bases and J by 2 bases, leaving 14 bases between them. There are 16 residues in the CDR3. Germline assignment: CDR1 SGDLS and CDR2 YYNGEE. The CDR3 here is CASSGAGAANTGELFF. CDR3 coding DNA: TGTGCCAGCAGCGGAGCGGGCGCAGCCAACACCGGGGAGCTGTTTTTT.

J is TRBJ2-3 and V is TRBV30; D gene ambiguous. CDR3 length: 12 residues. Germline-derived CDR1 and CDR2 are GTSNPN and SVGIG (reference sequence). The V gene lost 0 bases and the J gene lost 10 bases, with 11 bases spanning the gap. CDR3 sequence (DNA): TGTGCCTGGAGTGTGAGGCCCCACGCGCAGTATTTT. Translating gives CAWSVRPHAQYF. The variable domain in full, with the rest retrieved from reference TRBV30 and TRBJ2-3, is SQTIHQWPATLVQPVGSPLSLECTVEGTSNPNLYWYRQAAGRGLQLLFYSVGIGQISSEVPQNLSASRPQDRQFILSSKKLLLSDSGFYLCAWSVRPHAQYFGPGTRLTVL.

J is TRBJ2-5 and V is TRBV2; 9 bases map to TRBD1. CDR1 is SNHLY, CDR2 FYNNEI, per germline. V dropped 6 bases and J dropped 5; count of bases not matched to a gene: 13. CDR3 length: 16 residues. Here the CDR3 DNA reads TGTGCCAGCAGGGACACTATACAGGGGGCGATTGAGACCCAGTACTTC. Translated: CASRDTIQGAIETQYF.

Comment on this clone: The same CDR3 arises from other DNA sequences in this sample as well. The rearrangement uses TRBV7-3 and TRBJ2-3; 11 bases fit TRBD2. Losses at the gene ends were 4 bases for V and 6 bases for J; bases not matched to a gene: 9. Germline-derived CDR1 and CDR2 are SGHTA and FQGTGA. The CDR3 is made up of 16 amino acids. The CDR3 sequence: CASSSGTSGGADTQYF. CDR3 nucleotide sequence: TGTGCCAGCAGCTCTGGGACTAGCGGAGGGGCGGATACGCAGTATTTT. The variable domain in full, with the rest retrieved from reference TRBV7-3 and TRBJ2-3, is GAGVSQTPSNKVTEKGKYVELRCDPISGHTALYWYRQSLGQGPEFLIYFQGTGAADDSGLPNDRFFAVRPEGSVSTLKIQRTERGDSAVYLCASSSGTSGGADTQYFGPGTRLTVL.

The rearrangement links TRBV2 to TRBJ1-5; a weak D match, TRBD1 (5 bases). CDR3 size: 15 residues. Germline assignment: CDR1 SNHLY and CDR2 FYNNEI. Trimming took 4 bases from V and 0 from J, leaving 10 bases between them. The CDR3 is CASSGRGLSNQPQHF. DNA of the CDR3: TGTGCCAGCAGTGGCCGGGGCCTTAGCAATCAGCCCCAGCATTTT.

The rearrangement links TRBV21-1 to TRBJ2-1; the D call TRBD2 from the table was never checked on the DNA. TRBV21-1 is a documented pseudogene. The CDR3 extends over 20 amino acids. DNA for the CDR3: TGTGCCAGCAGCAAAGAATACGGGTCCTCCCTAATACCGAGTAACAATGAGCAGTTCTTC. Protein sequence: CASSKEYGSSLIPSNNEQFF.

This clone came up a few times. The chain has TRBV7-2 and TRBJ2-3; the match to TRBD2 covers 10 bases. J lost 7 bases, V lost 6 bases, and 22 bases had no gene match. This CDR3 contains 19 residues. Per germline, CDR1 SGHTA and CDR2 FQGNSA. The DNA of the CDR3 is TGTGCCAGCAGTCCCTATGGGACTAGCGTCTCCTCCTATTTGAATACGCAGTATTTT. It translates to CASSPYGTSVSSYLNTQYF.

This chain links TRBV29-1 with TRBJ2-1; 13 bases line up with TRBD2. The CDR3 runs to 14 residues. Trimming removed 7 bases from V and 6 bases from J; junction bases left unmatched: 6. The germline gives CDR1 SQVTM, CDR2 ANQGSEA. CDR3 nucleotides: TGCAGCGGCAGACTAGCGGGGGGCCCCAATGAGCAGTTCTTC. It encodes CSGRLAGGPNEQFF.

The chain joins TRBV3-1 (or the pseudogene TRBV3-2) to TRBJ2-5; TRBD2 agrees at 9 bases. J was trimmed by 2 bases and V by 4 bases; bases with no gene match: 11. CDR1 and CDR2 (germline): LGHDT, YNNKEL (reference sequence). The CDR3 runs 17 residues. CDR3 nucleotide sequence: TGTGCCAGCAGCCTCTTTACGGCGGGAGGGCAACAAGAGACCCAGTACTTC. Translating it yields CASSLFTAGGQQETQYF.

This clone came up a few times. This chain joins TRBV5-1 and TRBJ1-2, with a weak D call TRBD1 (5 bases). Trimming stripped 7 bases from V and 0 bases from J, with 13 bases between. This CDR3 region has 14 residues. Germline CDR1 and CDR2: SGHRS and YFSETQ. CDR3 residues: CASGLDTPNYGYTF. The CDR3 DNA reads TGCGCCAGCGGGTTGGACACCCCTAACTATGGCTACACCTTC.

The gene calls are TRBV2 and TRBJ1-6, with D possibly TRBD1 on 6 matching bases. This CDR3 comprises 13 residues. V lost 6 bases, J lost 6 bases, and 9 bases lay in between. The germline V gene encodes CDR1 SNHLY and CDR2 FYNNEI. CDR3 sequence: CASRQGLNSPLHF. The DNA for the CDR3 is TGTGCCAGCAGACAGGGCCTTAATTCACCCCTCCACTTT.

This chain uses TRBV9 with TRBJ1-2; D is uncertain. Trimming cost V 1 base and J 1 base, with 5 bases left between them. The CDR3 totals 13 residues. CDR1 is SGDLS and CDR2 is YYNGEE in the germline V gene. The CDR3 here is CASSVNSNYGYTF. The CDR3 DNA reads TGTGCCAGCAGCGTAAACAGTAACTATGGCTACACCTTC.

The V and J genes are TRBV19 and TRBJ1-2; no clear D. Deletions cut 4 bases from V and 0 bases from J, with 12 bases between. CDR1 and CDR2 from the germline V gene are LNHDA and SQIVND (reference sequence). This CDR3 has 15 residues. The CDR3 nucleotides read TGTGCCAGTAGTAAGCCAGGTATAGCTAACTATGGCTACACCTTC. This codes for CASSKPGIANYGYTF.

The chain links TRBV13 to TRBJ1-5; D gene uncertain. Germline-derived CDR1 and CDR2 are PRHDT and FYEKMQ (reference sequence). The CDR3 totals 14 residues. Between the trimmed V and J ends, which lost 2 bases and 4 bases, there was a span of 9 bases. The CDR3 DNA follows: TGTGCCAGCAGCTTACGGGGTTTAAATCAGCCCCAGCATTTT. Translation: CASSLRGLNQPQHF.